Listed below are T cell receptor beta chains from one sample, sequenced in a study of early T cells in non-severe SARS-CoV-2 infection. TCRdb passed the 5' RACE reads through MiXCR, listing each CDR3 protein once. The sample lists tens of thousands of distinct CDR3 sequences, roughly a tenth occurring once. The starting material was whole blood, obtained at baseline. These receptors all stem from an adult who was a healthcare worker with PCR-confirmed SARS-CoV-2 infection or an uninfected control (not recorded which). Both conserved end residues are part of each CDR3. D genes are given only for firm matches. The size entry is marked missing in some rows and otherwise reads once, few, many or a size class.

j_call d_call clone_size v_call cdr3_nt cdr3_aa
TRBJ1-3 TRBD1 few TRBV20-1 TGCAGTGCTAGGGGACAGTCAGAATCTGGAAACACCATATATTTT CSARGQSESGNTIYF
TRBJ2-5 . many TRBV20-1 TGCAGTGCTAGAGATGGTAGGGGCCAAGAGACCCAGTACTTC CSARDGRGQETQYF
TRBJ2-7 TRBD1 few TRBV12-3/TRBV12-4 TGTGCCAGCAGTTTAGGGTCAGGGGGCTACGAGCAGTACTTC CASSLGSGGYEQYF
TRBJ2-5 . . TRBV5-4 TGTGCCAGCAGCTTGGATCGGGGTACAGGAGAGACCCAGTACTTC CASSLDRGTGETQYF
TRBJ1-6 . . TRBV6-2/TRBV6-3 TGTGCCAGCAGCCCCCGAGCAGGGGAAAATTCACCCCTCCACTTT CASSPRAGENSPLHF
TRBJ2-3 TRBD2 few TRBV6-1 TGTGCCAGCAGTGTTGGGACTAGCGGGGGGGCGGCGCAGTATTTT CASSVGTSGGAAQYF
TRBJ1-2 . few TRBV12-3/TRBV12-4 TGTGCCAGCAGTCCAGGTTTGGGGGCTTACTATGGCTACACCTTC CASSPGLGAYYGYTF
TRBJ2-6 . . TRBV19 TGTGCCAGTAGTATTTATAGCTCTGGGGCCAACGTCCTGACTTTC CASSIYSSGANVLTF
TRBJ2-7 . few TRBV2 TGTGCCAGCAGGATAGACAGCTCCTACGAGCAGTACTTC CASRIDSSYEQYF
TRBJ2-2 TRBD2 many TRBV2 TGTGCCAGCAGAACTAGCGGGGGAATGAGCGGGGAGCTGTTTTTT CASRTSGGMSGELFF